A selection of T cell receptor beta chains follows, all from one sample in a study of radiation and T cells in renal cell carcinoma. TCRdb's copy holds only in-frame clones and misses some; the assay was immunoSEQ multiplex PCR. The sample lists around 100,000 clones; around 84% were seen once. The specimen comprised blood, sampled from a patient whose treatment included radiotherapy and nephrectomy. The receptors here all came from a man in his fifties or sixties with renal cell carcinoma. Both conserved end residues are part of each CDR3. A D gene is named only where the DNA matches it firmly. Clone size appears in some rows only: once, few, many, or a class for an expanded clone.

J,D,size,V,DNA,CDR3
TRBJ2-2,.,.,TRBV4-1,TGCGCCAGCAGCCAATTATCCGGGAACCTGGGCACCGGGGAGCTGTTTTTT,CASSQLSGNLGTGELFF
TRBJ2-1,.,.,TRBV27,TGTGCCAGCAGTTCCTATTTAACGGGAGTTTCCTACAATGAGCAGTTCTTC,CASSSYLTGVSYNEQFF
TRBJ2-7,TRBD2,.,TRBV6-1,TGTGCCAGCAGTACTAGCGGGAACGTATACGAGCAGTACTTC,CASSTSGNVYEQYF
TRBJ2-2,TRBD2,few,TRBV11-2,TGTGCCAGCAGTTCAGGGACTAGCGGGTTCGCCGGGGAGCTGTTTTTT,CASSSGTSGFAGELFF
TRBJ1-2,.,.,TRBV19,TGTGCCAGTAGTATCGCTACCGAAGTTAACTATGGCTACACCTTC,CASSIATEVNYGYTF
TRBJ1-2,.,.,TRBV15,TGTGCCACCAGCAGAGAGAGACAGGTCGGTGGCTACACCTTC,CATSRERQVGGYTF
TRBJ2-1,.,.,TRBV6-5,TGTGCCAGCAGTTACGACGTCCGGACAGAGCAGTTCTTC,CASSYDVRTEQFF
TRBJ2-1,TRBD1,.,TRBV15,TGTGCCACCAGCAGAGAGCTAGGACAGGGGCCCTACAATGAGCAGTTCTTC,CATSRELGQGPYNEQFF
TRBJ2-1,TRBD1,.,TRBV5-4,TGTGCCAGCACCCGGGACAGGGGTTCCTACAATGAGCAGTTCTTC,CASTRDRGSYNEQFF
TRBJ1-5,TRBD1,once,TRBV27,TGTGCCAGCAGTTTAATGGGACAGGACAATCAGCCCCAGCATTTT,CASSLMGQDNQPQHF
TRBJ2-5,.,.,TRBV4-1,TGCGCCAGCAGCCAACGGACACTGTACCAAGAGACCCAGTACTTC,CASSQRTLYQETQYF
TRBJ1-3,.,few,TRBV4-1,TGCGCCAGCAGCCAAGATCTTGGGGGGGGCGGTCGGAACACCATATATTTT,CASSQDLGGGGRNTIYF
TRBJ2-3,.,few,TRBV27,TGTGCCAGCAGTTTAGGCGGAGGCACAGATACGCAGTATTTT,CASSLGGGTDTQYF
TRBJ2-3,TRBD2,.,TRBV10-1,TGCGCCAGCAGTGATTGGGGGCTAGCGGGAGAAGATACGCAGTATTTT,CASSDWGLAGEDTQYF
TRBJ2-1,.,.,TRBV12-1,TGTGCCAGCAGCTTTCAGGCACTAGCCCCAAACAATGAGCAGTTCTTC,CASSFQALAPNNEQFF
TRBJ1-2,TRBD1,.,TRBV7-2,TGTGCCAGCAGCTTAGCGTCCCTTGGACAGGCTCGCACCTTC,CASSLASLGQARTF
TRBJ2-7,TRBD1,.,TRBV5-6,TGTGCCAGAAGTTACACAGGGGGCTCCTACGAGCAGTACTTC,CARSYTGGSYEQYF
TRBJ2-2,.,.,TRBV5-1,TGCGCCAGCAGCTTGGCACCCAAAGACCCCACCGGGGAGCTGTTTTTT,CASSLAPKDPTGELFF
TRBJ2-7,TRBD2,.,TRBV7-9,TGTGCCAGCAGCTCTAGTTGGGGAGGGGAGGAGCAGTACTTC,CASSSSWGGEEQYF
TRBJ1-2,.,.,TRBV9,TGTGCCAGCAGCGGCGCAGCAATTTATGGCTACACCTTC,CASSGAAIYGYTF
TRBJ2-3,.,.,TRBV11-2,TGTGCCAGCAGCTTAGAGGGCGGCAGTAGCACAGATACGCAGTATTTT,CASSLEGGSSTDTQYF
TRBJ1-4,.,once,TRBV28,TGTGCCAGCAGTACAGAGGTTGCAACTAATGAAAAACTGTTTTTT,CASSTEVATNEKLFF
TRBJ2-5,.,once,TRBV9,TGTGCCAGCAGCGTAGATACCGAGGGGACCCAGTACTTC,CASSVDTEGTQYF
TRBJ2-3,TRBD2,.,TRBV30,TGTGCCTCCATAGCGGGAGGCCGCACAGATACGCAGTATTTT,CASIAGGRTDTQYF
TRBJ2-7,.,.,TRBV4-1,TGCGCCAGCAGCCTCCCGGAGGGGGACTACGAGCAGTACTTC,CASSLPEGDYEQYF
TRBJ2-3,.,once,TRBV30,TGTGCCTGGAGTGTACCTGGTTTCCCAGATACGCAGTATTTT,CAWSVPGFPDTQYF
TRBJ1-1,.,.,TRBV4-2,TGTGCCAGCAGCCAACTACTGACAGGACTCATGAACACTGAAGCTTTCTTT,CASSQLLTGLMNTEAFF
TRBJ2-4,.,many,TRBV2,TGTGCCAGCAGTGTTACAATTCAGTACTTC,CASSVTIQYF
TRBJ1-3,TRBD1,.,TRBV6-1,TGTGCCAGCAGTGCCGGGACAGGGGGCACTGGAAACACCATATATTTT,CASSAGTGGTGNTIYF
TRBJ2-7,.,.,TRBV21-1,TGTGCCAGCAGCAGAAGGGACTTACATTACGAGCAGTACTTC,CASSRRDLHYEQYF
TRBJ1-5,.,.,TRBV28,TGTGCCAGCAGTTTTTGGGGCTTGAGACAGAGCAATCAGCCCCAGCATTTT,CASSFWGLRQSNQPQHF
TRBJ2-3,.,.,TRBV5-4,TGTGCCAGCAGCTTGGACGGGGGAAACACAGATACGCAGTATTTT,CASSLDGGNTDTQYF
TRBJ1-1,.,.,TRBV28,TGTGCCAGCAGGGGCGCCTTTGGTTCGTCGAACACTGAAGCTTTCTTT,CASRGAFGSSNTEAFF
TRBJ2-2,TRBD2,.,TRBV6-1,TGTGCCAGCGCAACCGGGGGGAGGCCCACCGGGGAGCTGTTTTTT,CASATGGRPTGELFF
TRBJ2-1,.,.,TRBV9,TGTGCCAGCAGCGTAGTTCGAAGTGGGGAGCAGTTCTTC,CASSVVRSGEQFF
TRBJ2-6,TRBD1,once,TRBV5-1,TGCGCCAGCAGCTTAAACAGGGGGACCTCTGGGGCCAACGTCCTGACTTTC,CASSLNRGTSGANVLTF
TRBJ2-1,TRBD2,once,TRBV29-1,TGCAGCGTGGGGGGAGGTCGAAAGCGGGAGAGTAGCAATGAGCAGTTCTTC,CSVGGGRKRESSNEQFF
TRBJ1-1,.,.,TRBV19,TGTGCCAGTATACGGGGCGGTGAAGCTTTCTTT,CASIRGGEAFF
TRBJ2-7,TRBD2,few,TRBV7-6,TGTGCCAGCAGCCTTACTAGCGTGAGCTCCTACGAGCAGTACTTC,CASSLTSVSSYEQYF
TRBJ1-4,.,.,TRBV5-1,TGCGCCAGCAGCTTGGAGGGGAATAGTGAAAAACTGTTTTTT,CASSLEGNSEKLFF
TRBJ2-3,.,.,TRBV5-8,TGTGCCAGCAGCTTGGAAGGGTGGGCAGATACGCAGTATTTT,CASSLEGWADTQYF
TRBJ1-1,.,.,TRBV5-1,TGCGCCAGCAGGAATAATTGGGCGGCTTTCTTT,CASRNNWAAFF
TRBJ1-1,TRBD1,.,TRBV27,TGTGCCAGCAGGCCTATACTGGGACAGGGATTCACTGAAGCTTTCTTT,CASRPILGQGFTEAFF
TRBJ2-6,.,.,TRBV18,TGTGCCAGCTCCCCGGGGGCGGCCCTGGCGGGGGCCAACGTCCTGACTTTC,CASSPGAALAGANVLTF
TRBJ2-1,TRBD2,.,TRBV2,TGTGCCAGCAGGGCTCGGACGGGAGGGGACTACGGCGAGCAGTTCTTC,CASRARTGGDYGEQFF
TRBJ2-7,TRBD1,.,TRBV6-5,TGTGCCAGCAGTCCAGACAGGGGGGGGTACGAGCAGTACTTC,CASSPDRGGYEQYF
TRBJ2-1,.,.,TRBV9,TGTGCCAGCAGCTCACGCCACCGCCGGGAGTCCTACAATGAGCAGTTCTTC,CASSSRHRRESYNEQFF
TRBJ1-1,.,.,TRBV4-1,TGCGCCAGCAGCCAAGATGACGGCGTCCAGGGAGAAGCTTTCTTT,CASSQDDGVQGEAFF
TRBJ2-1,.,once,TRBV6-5,TGTGCCAGCAGTTACTCTAGGGACAATGAGCAGTTCTTC,CASSYSRDNEQFF
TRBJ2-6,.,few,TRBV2,TGTGCCACCCAAGCTCAGACAGCTGGGGCCAACGTCCTGACTTTC,CATQAQTAGANVLTF
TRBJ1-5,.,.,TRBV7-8,TGTGCCAGCAGCTTAGAGATGACGGGAGGTCTAGGTCAGCCCCAGCATTTT,CASSLEMTGGLGQPQHF
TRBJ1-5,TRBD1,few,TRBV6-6,TGTGCCACCAAATTGGACAGGGTCGGCAATCAGCCCCAGCATTTT,CATKLDRVGNQPQHF
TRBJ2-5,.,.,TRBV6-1,TGTGCCAGCACCACGGAGGGACGTTACCAAGAGACCCAGTACTTC,CASTTEGRYQETQYF
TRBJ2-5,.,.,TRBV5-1,TGCGCCAGCAGCTTGGGGCCAGCGGCTAAGACCCAGTACTTC,CASSLGPAAKTQYF
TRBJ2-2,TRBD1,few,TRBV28,TGTGCCAGCACAACCGGGACAGCGAACACCGGGGAGCTGTTTTTT,CASTTGTANTGELFF
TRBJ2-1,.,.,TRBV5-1,TGCGCCAGCAGCTTGGGCCCAAACAGGGTTAATCCCTACAATGAGCAGTTCTTC,CASSLGPNRVNPYNEQFF
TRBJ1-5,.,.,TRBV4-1,TGCGCCAGCAGCCAAGCTTTTGGCCCTAGCAATCAGCCCCAGCATTTT,CASSQAFGPSNQPQHF
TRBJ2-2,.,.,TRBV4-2,TGTGCCAGCAGCCAAGATGGAAGCGGTTCGAACACCGGGGAGCTGTTTTTT,CASSQDGSGSNTGELFF
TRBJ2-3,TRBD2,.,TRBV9,TGTGCCAGCAGCGGGGTCGGATCGGGAGGGAGCACAGATACGCAGTATTTT,CASSGVGSGGSTDTQYF